This T cell receptor beta chain was recorded in a study of tumor T cells in aggressive B-cell lymphoma. TCRdb keeps only in-frame clones here, not all; method: immunoSEQ multiplex PCR. In the table there are roughly 9,000 clones, around 84% of which are singletons. V was clipped by 3 bases and J by 7 bases; unmatched bases: 12. The CDR3 extends over 16 amino acids. Germline V lookup: CDR1 MRHNA, CDR2 SNTAGT. This TCR was sampled from an adult with diffuse large B cell lymphoma. Sequenced sample: tumor tissue. The chain links TRBV6-4 to TRBJ2-5; 9 bases map to TRBD2. CDR3 loop: CASSEHWPSGVGTQYF. The CDR3 DNA reads TGTGCCAGCAGTGAGCACTGGCCTAGCGGGGTCGGGACCCAGTACTTC.